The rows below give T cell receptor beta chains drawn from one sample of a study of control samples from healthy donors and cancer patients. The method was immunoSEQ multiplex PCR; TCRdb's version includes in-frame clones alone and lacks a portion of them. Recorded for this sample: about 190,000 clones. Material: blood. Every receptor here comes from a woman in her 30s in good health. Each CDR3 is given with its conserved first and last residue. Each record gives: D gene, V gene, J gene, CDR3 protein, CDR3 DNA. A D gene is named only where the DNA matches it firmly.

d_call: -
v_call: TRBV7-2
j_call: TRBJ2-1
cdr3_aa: CASSLVRSSYNEQFF
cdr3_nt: TGTGCCAGCAGCTTAGTGAGGAGCTCCTACAATGAGCAGTTCTTC

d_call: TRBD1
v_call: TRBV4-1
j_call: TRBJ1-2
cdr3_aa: CASSLLTGADGYTF
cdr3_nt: TGCGCCAGCAGCCTATTGACAGGGGCGGATGGCTACACCTTC

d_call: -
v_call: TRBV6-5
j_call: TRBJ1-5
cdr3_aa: CASRGTENQPQHF
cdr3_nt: TGTGCCAGCAGGGGGACGGAAAATCAGCCCCAGCATTTT

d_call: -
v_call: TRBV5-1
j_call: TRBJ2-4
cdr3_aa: CASSPPDSYPQNIQYF
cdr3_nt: TGCGCCAGCAGCCCGCCGGACAGTTATCCACAAAACATTCAGTACTTC

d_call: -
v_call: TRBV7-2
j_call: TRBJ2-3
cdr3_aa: CASSRRDTDTQYF
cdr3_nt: TGTGCCAGCAGCAGGCGGGACACAGATACGCAGTATTTT

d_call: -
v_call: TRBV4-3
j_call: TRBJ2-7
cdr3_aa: CASSHSLRTDYEQYF
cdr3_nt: TGCGCCAGCAGTCACTCACTCAGGACAGACTACGAGCAGTACTTC

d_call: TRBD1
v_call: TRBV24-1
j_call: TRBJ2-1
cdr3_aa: CATSDGTGVHNEQFF
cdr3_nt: TGTGCCACCAGTGATGGGACAGGGGTTCACAATGAGCAGTTCTTC

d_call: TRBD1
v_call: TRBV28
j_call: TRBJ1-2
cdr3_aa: CASSLITGQGVGGYTF
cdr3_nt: TGTGCCAGCAGTTTAATAACGGGACAGGGGGTTGGTGGCTACACCTTC

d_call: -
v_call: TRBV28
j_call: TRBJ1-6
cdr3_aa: CASSWTFSYNSPLHF
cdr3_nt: TGTGCCAGCAGTTGGACGTTCTCCTATAATTCACCCCTCCACTTT

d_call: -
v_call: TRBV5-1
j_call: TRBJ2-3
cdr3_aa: CASSEQGRMGTDTQYF
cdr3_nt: TGCGCCAGCAGCGAGCAGGGGCGAATGGGCACAGATACGCAGTATTTT

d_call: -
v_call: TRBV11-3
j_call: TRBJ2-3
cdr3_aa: CASSLSVGGADTQYF
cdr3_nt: TGTGCCAGCAGCTTATCGGTAGGGGGGGCAGATACGCAGTATTTT

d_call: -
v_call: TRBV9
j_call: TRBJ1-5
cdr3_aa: CASSGDLNQPQHF
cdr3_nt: TGTGCCAGCAGCGGGGACCTCAATCAGCCCCAGCATTTT

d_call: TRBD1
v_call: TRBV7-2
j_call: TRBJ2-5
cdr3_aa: CASSHRDRDQETQYF
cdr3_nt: TGTGCCAGCAGCCACCGAGACAGGGACCAGGAGACCCAGTACTTC

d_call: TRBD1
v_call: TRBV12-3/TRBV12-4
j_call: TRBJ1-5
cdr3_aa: CASSLGDRYNF
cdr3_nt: TGTGCCAGCAGTTTAGGGGACAGGTACAATTTT

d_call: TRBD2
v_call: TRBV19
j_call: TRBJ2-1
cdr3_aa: CASSTLTSGRYNEQFF
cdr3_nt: TGTGCCAGTAGTACCCTGACTAGCGGGCGCTACAATGAGCAGTTCTTC

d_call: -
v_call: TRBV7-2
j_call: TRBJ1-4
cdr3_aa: CASSLVKTRVGPNEKLFF
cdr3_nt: TGTGCCAGCAGCTTAGTTAAGACGAGGGTAGGCCCGAATGAAAAACTGTTTTTT

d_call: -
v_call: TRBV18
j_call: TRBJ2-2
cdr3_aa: CASSPPRGFTGELFF
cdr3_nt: TGTGCCAGCTCACCACCTAGGGGATTCACCGGGGAGCTGTTTTTT

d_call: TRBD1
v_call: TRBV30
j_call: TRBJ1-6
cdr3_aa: CAWNYLPTGDSPLHF
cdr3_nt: TGTGCCTGGAACTATCTGCCGACAGGGGACTCACCCCTCCACTTT

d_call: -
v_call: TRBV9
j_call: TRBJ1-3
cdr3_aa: CASSPRGADTIYF
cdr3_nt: TGTGCCAGCAGCCCCCGGGGGGCGGACACCATATATTTT

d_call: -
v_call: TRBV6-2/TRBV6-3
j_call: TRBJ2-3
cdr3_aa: CASSYYPWRDGDTQYF
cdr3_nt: TGTGCCAGCAGTTACTACCCGTGGAGGGATGGAGATACGCAGTATTTT

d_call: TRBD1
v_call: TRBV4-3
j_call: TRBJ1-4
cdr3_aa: CASSHDRQGFNEKLFF
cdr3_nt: TGCGCCAGCAGCCACGACCGACAGGGCTTTAATGAAAAACTGTTTTTT

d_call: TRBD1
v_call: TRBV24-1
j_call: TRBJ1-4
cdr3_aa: CATSEAGQGFEKLFF
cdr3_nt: TGTGCCACCAGTGAGGCGGGACAGGGGTTTGAGAAACTGTTTTTT

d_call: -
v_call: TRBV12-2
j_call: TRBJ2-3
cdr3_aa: CASRSKAGGPFRTDTQYF
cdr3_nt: TGTGCAAGTCGCTCGAAAGCGGGGGGACCTTTTCGCACAGATACGCAGTATTTT

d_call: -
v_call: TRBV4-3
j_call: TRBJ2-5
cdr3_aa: CASSQEAPYPQETQYF
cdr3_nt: TGCGCCAGCAGCCAAGAGGCCCCCTACCCCCAAGAGACCCAGTACTTC

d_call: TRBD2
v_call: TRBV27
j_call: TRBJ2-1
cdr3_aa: CASSLGLAVDEQFF
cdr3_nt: TGTGCCAGCAGTCTTGGACTAGCGGTCGATGAGCAGTTCTTC

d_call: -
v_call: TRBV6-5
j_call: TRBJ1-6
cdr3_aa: CASRSDSAHHSPLHF
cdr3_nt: TGTGCCAGCAGATCAGACAGTGCCCACCATTCACCCCTCCACTTT

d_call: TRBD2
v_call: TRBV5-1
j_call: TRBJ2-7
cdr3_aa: CASSLPPSGSYEQYF
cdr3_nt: TGCGCCAGCAGCTTACCGCCTAGCGGGTCCTACGAGCAGTACTTC

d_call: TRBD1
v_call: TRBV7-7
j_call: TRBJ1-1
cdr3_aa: CASSLEGPGQGMNTEAFF
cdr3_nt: TGTGCTAGCAGCTTAGAGGGCCCCGGACAGGGGATGAACACTGAAGCTTTCTTT

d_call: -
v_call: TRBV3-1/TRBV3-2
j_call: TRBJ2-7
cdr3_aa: CASSQEVGVDEQYF
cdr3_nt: TGTGCCAGCAGCCAAGAAGTTGGTGTTGACGAGCAGTACTTC

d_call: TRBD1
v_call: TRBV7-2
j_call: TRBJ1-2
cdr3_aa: CASRPQTGTNYGYTF
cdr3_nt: TGTGCCAGCAGGCCTCAGACAGGGACAAACTATGGCTACACCTTC

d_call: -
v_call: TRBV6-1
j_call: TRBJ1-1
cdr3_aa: CASSEMGQRNTEAFF
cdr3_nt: TGTGCCAGCAGTGAAATGGGGCAGAGGAACACTGAAGCTTTCTTT

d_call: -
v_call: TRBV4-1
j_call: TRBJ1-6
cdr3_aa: CASSQPTGGVYNSPLHF
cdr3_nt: TGCGCCAGCAGCCAACCCACGGGCGGCGTCTATAATTCACCCCTCCACTTT

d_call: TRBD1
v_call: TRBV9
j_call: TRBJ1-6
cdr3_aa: CASSPATGPNSPLHF
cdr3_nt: TGTGCCAGCAGCCCCGCGACAGGGCCTAATTCACCCCTCCACTTT

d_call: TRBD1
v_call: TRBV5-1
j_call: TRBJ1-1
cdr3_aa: CASSLAPGTVNTEAFF
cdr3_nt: TGCGCCAGCAGCTTGGCCCCCGGGACAGTGAACACTGAAGCTTTCTTT

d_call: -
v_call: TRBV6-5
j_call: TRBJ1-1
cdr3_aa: CASRRTLMNTEAFF
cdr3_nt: TGTGCCAGCAGACGGACACTCATGAACACTGAAGCTTTCTTT

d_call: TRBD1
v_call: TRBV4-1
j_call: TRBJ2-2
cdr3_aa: CASSRQSRDRGILNAGELFF
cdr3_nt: TGCGCCAGCAGCCGTCAATCTCGGGACAGGGGTATTCTGAACGCCGGGGAGCTGTTTTTT

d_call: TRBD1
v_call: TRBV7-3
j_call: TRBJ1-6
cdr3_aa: CASSWTGTGGSPLHF
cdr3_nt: TGTGCCAGCAGCTGGACCGGGACAGGGGGTTCACCCCTCCACTTT

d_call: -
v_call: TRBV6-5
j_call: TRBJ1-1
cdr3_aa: CASSSNPGGTEAFF
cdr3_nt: TGTGCCAGCAGTTCGAACCCGGGTGGGACAGAAGCTTTCTTT

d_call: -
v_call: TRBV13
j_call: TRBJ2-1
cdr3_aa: CASRANGDNEQFF
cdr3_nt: TGTGCCAGCAGAGCGAACGGCGACAATGAGCAGTTCTTC

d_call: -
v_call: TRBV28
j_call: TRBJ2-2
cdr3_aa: CASSATGELFF
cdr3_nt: TGTGCCAGCAGCGCAACCGGGGAGCTGTTTTTT

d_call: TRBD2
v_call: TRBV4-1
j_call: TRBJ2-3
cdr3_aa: CASSQGPMGGRFGDTQYF
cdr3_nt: TGCGCCAGCAGCCAAGGACCGATGGGGGGGAGGTTTGGAGATACGCAGTATTTT

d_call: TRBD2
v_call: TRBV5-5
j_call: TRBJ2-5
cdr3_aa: CASSSLTSGETQYF
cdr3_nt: TGTGCCAGCAGCTCCCTGACTAGCGGGGAGACCCAGTACTTC

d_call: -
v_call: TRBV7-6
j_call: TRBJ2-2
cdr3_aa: CASSSGHTFFETGELFF
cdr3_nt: TGTGCCAGCAGTTCGGGACATACGTTTTTTGAAACCGGGGAGCTGTTTTTT

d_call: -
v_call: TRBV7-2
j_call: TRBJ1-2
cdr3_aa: CASSFDSDYGYTF
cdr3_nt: TGTGCCAGCAGCTTCGACAGCGACTATGGCTACACCTTC

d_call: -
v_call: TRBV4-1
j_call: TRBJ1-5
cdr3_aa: CASSQANQPQHF
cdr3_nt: TGCGCCAGCAGCCAAGCCAATCAGCCCCAGCATTTT

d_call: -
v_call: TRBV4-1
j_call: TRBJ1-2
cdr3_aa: CASSQGSGSPNF
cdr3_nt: TGCGCCAGCAGCCAAGGTTCCGGGTCGCCGAACTTC

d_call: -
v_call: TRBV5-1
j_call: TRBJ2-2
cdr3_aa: CASSPTSDNTGELFF
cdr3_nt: TGCGCCAGCAGCCCCACCTCAGATAACACCGGGGAGCTGTTTTTT

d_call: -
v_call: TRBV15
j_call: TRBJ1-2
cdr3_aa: CATSREDGAEEGYTF
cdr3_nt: TGTGCCACCAGCAGAGAGGATGGGGCAGAGGAGGGCTACACCTTC

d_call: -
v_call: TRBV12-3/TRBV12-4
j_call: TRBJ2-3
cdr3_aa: CASSGTPIDTQYF
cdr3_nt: TGTGCCAGCAGCGGGACTCCCATAGATACGCAGTATTTT

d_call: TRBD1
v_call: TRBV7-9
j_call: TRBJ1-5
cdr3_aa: CASSSGQGLDQPQHF
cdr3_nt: TGTGCCAGCAGCTCGGGACAGGGACTCGATCAGCCCCAGCATTTT

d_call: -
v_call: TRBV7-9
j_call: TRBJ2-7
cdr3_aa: CASSLDARQLEYF
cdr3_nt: TGTGCCAGCAGCTTAGACGCGCGCCAGTTGGAGTACTTC

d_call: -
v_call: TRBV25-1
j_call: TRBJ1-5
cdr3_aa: CASSNQGLGQPQHF
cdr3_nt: TGTGCCAGCAGTAACCAGGGCTTGGGCCAGCCCCAGCATTTT

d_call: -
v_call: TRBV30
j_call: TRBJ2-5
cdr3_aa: CAWSVQRETQYF
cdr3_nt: TGTGCCTGGAGTGTACAAAGGGAGACCCAGTACTTC

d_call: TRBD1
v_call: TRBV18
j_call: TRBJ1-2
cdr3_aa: CASSPMDRGPDGYTF
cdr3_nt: TGTGCCAGCTCACCGATGGACAGGGGGCCGGATGGCTACACCTTC